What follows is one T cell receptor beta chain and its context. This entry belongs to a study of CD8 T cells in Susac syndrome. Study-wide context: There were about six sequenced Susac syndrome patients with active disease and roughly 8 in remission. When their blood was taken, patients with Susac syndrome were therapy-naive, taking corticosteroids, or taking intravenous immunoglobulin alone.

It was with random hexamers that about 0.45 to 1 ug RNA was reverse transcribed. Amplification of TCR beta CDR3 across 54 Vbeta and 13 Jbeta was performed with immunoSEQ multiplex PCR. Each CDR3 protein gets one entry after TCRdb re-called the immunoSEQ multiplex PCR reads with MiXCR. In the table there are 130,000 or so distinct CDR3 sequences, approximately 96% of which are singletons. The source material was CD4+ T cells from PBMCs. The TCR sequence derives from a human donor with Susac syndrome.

CDR3 DNA: TGTGCCAGCAGCCTGGGGACTTCTAGCACAGATACGCAGTATTTT. Protein sequence: CASSLGTSSTDTQYF. This sequence joins TRBV14 and TRBJ2-3, with a possible D match to TRBD2 (6 bases). This CDR3 contains 15 residues. V was shortened by 4 bases and J by 0 bases, with 11 bases between the two germline ends. CDR1 is SGHDN and CDR2 is FVKESK in the germline V gene.